This T cell receptor (beta chain) emerged from a study of post-analysis software for immune sequencing data. Study findings and constraints: Significantly decreased normalized Chao1 diversity was recorded for multiple sclerosis patients relative to controls. In patients, TRBV5-6, TRBV5-1 and TRBV20-1 belonged to roughly five TRBV segments found more frequently than in controls.

Included in the TCR beta cDNA libraries were unique molecular identifiers. Researchers reported some 500,000 cDNA molecules coming from roughly 0.93 to 9.6 million T cells. One entry per CDR3 protein results from TCRdb running MiXCR on the PCR reads. Among hundreds of thousands of distinct CDR3 sequences, 25% to 30% were seen once, and the ten largest hold roughly 0.54%. The CDR3 length is 14 residues. V shed 7 bases and J shed 0 bases, with 10 bases lying between them. Per the germline V gene, CDR1 is MDHEN and CDR2 is SYDVKM. Note on this clonotype: Its antigen is undetermined.

The chain uses TRBV28 and TRBJ1-5; D is unresolved. This receptor was identified in a girl between 10 and 17 years old with multiple sclerosis. Sequencing was carried out using blood. The CDR3 reads CASKHLDSNQPQHF. Written as DNA, the CDR3 is TGTGCCAGCAAACACTTGGATAGCAATCAGCCCCAGCATTTT.